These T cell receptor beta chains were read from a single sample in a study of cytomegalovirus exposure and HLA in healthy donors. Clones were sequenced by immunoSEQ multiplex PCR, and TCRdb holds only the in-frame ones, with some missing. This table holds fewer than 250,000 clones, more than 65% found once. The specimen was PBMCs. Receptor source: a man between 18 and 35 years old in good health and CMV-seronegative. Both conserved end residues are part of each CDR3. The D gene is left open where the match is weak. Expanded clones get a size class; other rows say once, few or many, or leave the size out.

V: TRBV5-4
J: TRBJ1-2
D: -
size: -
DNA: TGTGCCAGCAGCTTGGACCGGGCTAACTATGGCTACACCTTC
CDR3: CASSLDRANYGYTF

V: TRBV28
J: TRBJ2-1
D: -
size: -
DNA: TGTGCCAGCAGTTTAGGTGGGAGTCCTTCCTACAATGAGCAGTTCTTC
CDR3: CASSLGGSPSYNEQFF

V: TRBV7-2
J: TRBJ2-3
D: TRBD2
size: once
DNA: TGTGCCAGCAGCTTAGTAAGGGTAGCGGGAGGGGCCGCAGATACGCAGTATTTT
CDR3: CASSLVRVAGGAADTQYF

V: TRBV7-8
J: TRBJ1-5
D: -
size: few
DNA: TGTGCCAGCAGCTTAGGGTACAGTTATAGCAATCAGCCCCAGCATTTT
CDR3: CASSLGYSYSNQPQHF

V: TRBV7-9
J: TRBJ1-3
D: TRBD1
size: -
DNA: TGTGCCAGCAGTCTCGGACAGGGCTCTGGAAACACCATATATTTT
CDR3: CASSLGQGSGNTIYF

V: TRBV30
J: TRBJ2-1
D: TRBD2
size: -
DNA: TGTGCCCGAGGGCGGGAGTCGGGGTACAATGAGCAGTTCTTC
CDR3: CARGRESGYNEQFF

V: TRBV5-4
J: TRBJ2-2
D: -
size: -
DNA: TGTGCCAGCAGCTGGGCAGAAAGGGGACAGAACACCGGGGAGCTGTTTTTT
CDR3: CASSWAERGQNTGELFF

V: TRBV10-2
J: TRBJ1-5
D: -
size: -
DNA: TGCGCCAGCAGTGTCGGGACACTTAGCAATCAGCCCCAGCATTTT
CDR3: CASSVGTLSNQPQHF

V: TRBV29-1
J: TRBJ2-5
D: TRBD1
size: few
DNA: TGCAGCGTTGATGGGGGCCTGCACACAGGGGGCGATTGGGAGACCCAGTACTTC
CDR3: CSVDGGLHTGGDWETQYF

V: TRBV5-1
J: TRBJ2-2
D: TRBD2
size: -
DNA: TGCGCCAGCAGAGCGGGACCGATATTGACCGGGGAGCTGTTTTTT
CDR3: CASRAGPILTGELFF

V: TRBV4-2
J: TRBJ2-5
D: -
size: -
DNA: TGTGCCAGCAGGGGGGGGGCAAAGCAGTACTTC
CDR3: CASRGGAKQYF

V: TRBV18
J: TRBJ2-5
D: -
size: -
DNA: TGTGCCAGCTCACTTCCACTCGAAGAGACCCAGTACTTC
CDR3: CASSLPLEETQYF

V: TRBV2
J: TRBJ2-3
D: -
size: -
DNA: TGTGCCAGCAGTGAACCTAGGCCCGCGGTTCCCCCAACGCAGTATTTT
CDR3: CASSEPRPAVPPTQYF

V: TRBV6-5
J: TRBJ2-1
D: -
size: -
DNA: TGTGCCAGCAGTTCGAGTATGGTCTACAATGAGCAGTTCTTC
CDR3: CASSSSMVYNEQFF

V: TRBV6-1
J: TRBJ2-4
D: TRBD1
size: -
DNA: TGTGCCAGCAGTGCCGGGCAGGGGGCCCAAAACATTCAGTACTTC
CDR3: CASSAGQGAQNIQYF

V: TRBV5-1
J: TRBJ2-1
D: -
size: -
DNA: TGCGCCAGCAGCGTCGGACAGACCTCCTACAATGAGCAGTTCTTC
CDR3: CASSVGQTSYNEQFF